These 30 T cell receptor beta chains share one sample of origin, sequenced in a study of T cell clonality in common variable immunodeficiency. Study-level results: Fewer deletions and N-nucleotide insertions were reportedly seen in common variable immunodeficiency TCR beta sequences.

What these receptors recognize is not known. Data came from immunoSEQ multiplex PCR; TCRdb stores just in-frame clones and leaves some out. The profile covers roughly 9,000 clones, none occurring a single time. Input material: peripheral blood mononuclear cells. The receptor set was obtained from a human donor with common variable immunodeficiency.

This clone was picked up many times. This chain's CDR3 is CASSQTGNRYEQYF. CDR3 DNA, as far as it was read: TGTGCCAGCAGCCAGACAGGGAATAGGTACGAG. The V call is TRBV5-4, the J call TRBJ2-7; TRBD1 matches at 7 bases. The read gets to within 3 residues of the CDR3 end, and the germline J gene fills in the rest. The CDR3 is 14 amino acids. Germline CDR1 and CDR2: SGHNT and YYREEE (reference sequence). V lost 4 bases, J lost 4 bases, and 8 bases stayed unmatched.

This clone was counted at least ten times. Read sequence stops 3 residues before the CDR3 end, and the germline J gene provides the missing end. The chain has TRBV20-1 and TRBJ1-2; 8 nucleotides line up with TRBD1. The CDR3 contains 14 residues. Germline loops: CDR1 DFQATT, CDR2 SNEGSKA (reference sequence). The trim removed 7 bases at V and 3 bases at J, leaving 10 bases unmatched. Incomplete CDR3 DNA: TGCAGTGTTCAAACGCAGGGGGCGGACTATGGC. Its translation is CSVQTQGADYG. The entire CDR3 reads CSVQTQGADYGYTF.

This clone was observed a handful of times. The DNA ends 3 residues before the CDR3 does, and the rest of the CDR3 is filled in from the germline J gene. This rearrangement joins TRBV7-9 to TRBJ2-5, with D maybe TRBD1 (5 bases). The CDR3 sequence is 15 residues long. Germline-derived CDR1 and CDR2 are SEHNR and FQNEAQ (reference sequence). V lost 0 bases, J lost 5 bases, and 13 bases lay in between. Incomplete CDR3 DNA: TGTGCCAGCAGCTTAGCGATCAGGGTCTCCGAGACC. Translated, it gives CASSLAIRVSET. The complete CDR3 sequence is CASSLAIRVSETQYF.

This clone was detected many times. The observed sequence ends 3 residues before the CDR3 terminus, with the missing tail filled in from the germline J gene. The gene calls are TRBV4-1 and TRBJ1-1; 12 bases line up with TRBD1. V lost 1 base and J lost 2; bases outside the gene matches: 5. The CDR3 length is 17 residues. Germline assignment: CDR1 MGHRA and CDR2 YSYEKL. The CDR3 bases that were read are TGCGCCAGCAGCCAAGGGGGACAGGGGGCGCTTAACACTGAA. Translating gives CASSQGGQGALNTE. The entire CDR3 protein reads CASSQGGQGALNTEAFF.

Many counts were recorded for this clone. The read is 3 residues too short to cover the CDR3 end, so that end is filled in from the germline J gene. V and J are TRBV5-1 and TRBJ1-2; 7 bases align to TRBD1. The CDR3 loop spans 14 amino acids. Trimming cost V 4 bases and J 1 base; bases outside gene matches: 4. Germline V gene lookup returns CDR1 SGHRS and CDR2 YFSETQ. The covered CDR3 bases are TGCGCCAGCAGCCAACGGGACAGTAACTATGGC. Encoded protein: CASSQRDSNYG. The complete CDR3 protein is CASSQRDSNYGYTF.

Relative to its sample, this clone is large. The DNA ends 3 residues before the CDR3 does, and the rest of the CDR3 is filled in from the germline J gene. The chain joins TRBV29-1 to TRBJ2-1, with 15 positions matching TRBD2. CDR1 is SQVTM and CDR2 is ANQGSEA in the germline V gene. The trim removed 5 bases at V and 8 bases at J, leaving 10 bases unmatched. CDR3 length equals 16 residues. CDR3 bases read: TGCAGCGTTCCCCGACCGGGACTAGCGGGAGGCTATGAG. Its protein is CSVPRPGLAGGYE. The entire CDR3 protein is CSVPRPGLAGGYEQFF.

This clone was counted at least ten times. With the read ending 3 residues before the CDR3 end, the germline J gene is used to fill in that end. This sequence joins TRBV29-1 and TRBJ2-5; TRBD1 agrees at 8 bases. The CDR3 runs 13 residues. V lost 4 bases to trimming and J lost 5 bases; unmatched junction nucleotides: 6. Germline V gene data show CDR1 as SQVTM and CDR2 as ANQGSEA. The DNA read from the CDR3 is TGCAGCGTTGGTATCCGACAGGGGGAGACC. It specifies CSVGIRQGET. The CDR3 as a whole reads CSVGIRQGETQYF.

This clone was counted at least ten times. The DNA ends 3 residues before the CDR3 does, and the rest of the CDR3 is filled in from the germline J gene. This sequence joins TRBV18 and TRBJ1-1; tentative D call: TRBD1 (5 bases). This CDR3 spans 16 amino acids. Germline CDR1 reads KGHSH; CDR2 reads LQKENI. Between the trimmed V and J ends, which lost 3 bases and 1 base, there was a span of 15 bases. CDR3 DNA, as far as it was read: TGTGCCAGCTCACCCCCTGGGCGGGGCACGAACACTGAA. Translating gives CASSPPGRGTNTE. The entire CDR3 protein is CASSPPGRGTNTEAFF.

This clone was seen ten or more times. The read halts 3 residues ahead of the CDR3 end, with the missing end drawn from the germline J gene. The J gene is TRBJ2-7, the V gene TRBV5-6; tentative D call: TRBD1 (6 bases). The CDR3 is 13 residues long. CDR1 SGHDT and CDR2 YYEEEE come from the germline V gene. V dropped 2 bases and J dropped 3 bases, with 9 bases sitting between them. The covered CDR3 bases are TGTGCCAGCAGCTTTCAGGGGTACTACGAG. The encoded protein is CASSFQGYYE. The complete CDR3 reads CASSFQGYYEQYF. The whole variable domain, remainder taken from reference TRBV5-6 and TRBJ2-7, is DAGVTQSPTHLIKTRGQQVTLRCSPKSGHDTVSWYQQALGQGPQFIFQYYEEEERQRGNFPDRFSGHQFPNYSSELNVNALLLGDSALYLCASSFQGYYEQYFGPGTRLTVT.

This clone was found many times. The read terminates 3 residues before the CDR3 end, so the remaining end is supplied by the germline J gene. The chain carries TRBV18 and TRBJ2-3; no firm D call. This CDR3 region has 14 residues. Trimming cost V 6 bases and J 0 bases, with 10 bases left between them. CDR1 is KGHSH and CDR2 is LQKENI in the germline V gene. The CDR3 bases that were read are TGTGCCAGCTCCCGTCAGACTAGCACAGATACG. It yields the protein CASSRQTSTDT. The complete CDR3 sequence is CASSRQTSTDTQYF.

This clone was detected many times. The sequence runs out 3 residues before the end of the CDR3; the remainder is reconstructed from the germline J gene. This chain uses TRBV27 with TRBJ2-7, with 9 nucleotides matching TRBD2. The CDR3 loop spans 15 amino acids. V trimming: 5 bases; J trimming: 3 bases; junction bases outside the gene matches: 8. In germline, CDR1 is MNHEY, CDR2 SMNVEV (reference sequence). CDR3 DNA, as far as it was read: TGTGCCAGCAGTCCATCTAGCGGGGCGTACTACGAG. Its translation: CASSPSSGAYYE. The whole CDR3 is CASSPSSGAYYEQYF.

This clone was seen many times. The CDR3 is cut off 3 residues early in the read; its end comes from the germline J gene. The J gene is TRBJ2-2, the V gene TRBV6-4, with a tentative D call TRBD1 (5 bases). Germline CDR1 is MRHNA and CDR2 is SNTAGT. The CDR3 sequence is 14 residues long. Trimming took 6 bases from V and 1 from J, leaving 9 bases between them. The covered CDR3 bases are TGTGCCAGCAGCGACCAGGGGAACACCGGGGAG. This encodes CASSDQGNTGE. The entire CDR3 is CASSDQGNTGELFF.

With respect to this clone: The read terminates 3 residues before the CDR3 end, so the remaining end is supplied by the germline J gene. The sample has other DNA sequences that encode this CDR3 too. The V gene is TRBV10-2, the J gene TRBJ1-2; a possible D gene is TRBD1 (5 bases). Germline CDR1 reads WSHSY; CDR2 reads SAAADI. The CDR3 consists of 12 residues. V was trimmed by 7 bases and J by 7 bases, leaving 13 bases between them. The covered CDR3 bases are TGCGCCAGCAACCCCGGAGGGGCTGGC. It translates to CASNPGGAG. Given in full, the CDR3 is CASNPGGAGYTF.

This clone was seen at least ten times. The CDR3 goes on 3 residues after the read ends, and that part is filled in from the germline J gene. The genes are TRBV18 and TRBJ1-5, with D unresolved. V shed 2 bases and J shed 3 bases, with 11 bases lying between them. CDR3 size: 15 residues. The germline CDR1 and CDR2 sequences are KGHSH and LQKENI. The sequenced part of the CDR3 DNA is TGTGCCAGCTCACCATTGTCAGATAACAATCAGCCC. This codes for CASSPLSDNNQP. The CDR3, in full, reads CASSPLSDNNQPQHF.

In its sample, this clone was seen many times. The observed sequence ends 3 residues before the CDR3 terminus, with the missing tail filled in from the germline J gene. The chain is built from TRBV19 and TRBJ1-5, with 8 bases that match TRBD1. V gave up 3 bases and J gave up 5 bases; unmatched junction bases: 15. The CDR3 sequence is 18 residues long. The germline gives CDR1 LNHDA, CDR2 SQIVND (reference sequence). The CDR3 bases that were read are TGTGCCAGTAGTATTAGTTTGTCGGGACAGGCACTCCATCAGCCC. It translates to CASSISLSGQALHQP. In full, the CDR3 is CASSISLSGQALHQPQHF.

This clone occurred a few times. Just one base apart from a much larger clone, this may be a read error. The read ends 3 residues before the CDR3 terminus; that terminus is restored from the germline J gene. The sample carries other DNA sequences with the same CDR3. The J gene is TRBJ2-1, the V gene TRBV5-1, with 9 bases fitting TRBD2. Trimming at V came to 0 bases and at J to 7 bases, leaving 11 bases not matched to a gene. Germline CDR1 SGHRS, CDR2 YFSETQ. The CDR3 runs to 17 residues. The CDR3 sequence is CASSLAAGGGLANEQFF. The CDR3 DNA, read in part, is TGCGCCAGCAGCTTGGCAGCGGGAGGTGGGCTAGCTAATGAG.

This clone counts as medium-sized (0.01 to 0.1%). Read coverage stops 3 residues before the CDR3 terminus; the germline J gene supplies the remainder. The chain joins TRBV18 to TRBJ2-5, with TRBD1 identical over 7 bases. Germline-derived CDR1 and CDR2 are KGHSH and LQKENI. CDR3 size: 13 residues. V lost 8 bases and J lost 2; bases outside the gene matches: 5. This CDR3 is CASLPGQQETQYF. CDR3 DNA, as far as it was read: TGTGCCAGCCTACCGGGACAGCAAGAGACC.

This clone is judged medium-sized. The read finishes 3 residues shy of the CDR3 end, and the germline J gene is used to complete it. V and J are TRBV6-1 and TRBJ2-1; no firm D call. Per the germline V gene, CDR1 is MNHNS and CDR2 is SASEGT. The V end lost 1 base, the J end lost 5 bases, and 9 bases lay between the germline ends. The CDR3 runs to 14 residues. The CDR3 DNA, read in part, is TGTGCCAGCAGTGAAGGCCCAGAGAACAATGAG. This codes for CASSEGPENNE. The full CDR3 sequence reads CASSEGPENNEQFF.

This clone has at least ten counts. Read coverage stops 3 residues before the CDR3 terminus; the germline J gene supplies the remainder. This rearrangement joins TRBV28 to TRBJ2-1; 7 bases align to TRBD2. Germline lookup yields CDR1 MDHEN and CDR2 SYDVKM. The CDR3 runs 14 residues. After removal of 5 bases from V and 4 bases from J, the junction contained 5 bases not matched to a gene. The CDR3 here is CASSPSGTYNEQFF. Partial CDR3 DNA: TGTGCCAGCAGTCCAAGCGGGACTTACAATGAG.

This clone was found many times. The CDR3 is cut off 3 residues early in the read; its end comes from the germline J gene. J is TRBJ1-2 and V is TRBV7-2; tentatively, D is TRBD1 (6 bases). The V end lost 1 base, the J end lost 4 bases, and 10 bases lay between the germline ends. Germline CDR1 SGHTA, CDR2 FQGNSA. This CDR3 comprises 14 residues. The sequenced CDR3 bases are TGTGCCAGCAGCTTAGACCGGGGGGCCTATGGC. This codes for CASSLDRGAYG. The whole CDR3 reads CASSLDRGAYGYTF.

The DNA read from the CDR3 is TGTGCCAGCAGTCACGGGGTAGCGGGATCCTACGAG. Its translation: CASSHGVAGSYE. The full CDR3 reads CASSHGVAGSYEQYF. The chain employs TRBV7-2 and TRBJ2-7; TRBD2 aligns across 8 bases. The sequenced fragment ends 3 residues before the CDR3 boundary, so the rest is inferred from the germline J gene. Losses at the gene ends were 6 bases for V and 1 base for J; bases not matched to a gene: 8. Germline V CDR1 and CDR2: SGHTA, FQGNSA. The CDR3 contains 15 residues.

This clone occurred many times. The sequence runs out 3 residues before the end of the CDR3; the remainder is reconstructed from the germline J gene. The V gene is TRBV20-1, the J gene TRBJ1-2, with D perhaps matching TRBD1 (6 bases). The CDR3 totals 15 residues. Germline assignment: CDR1 DFQATT and CDR2 SNEGSKA (reference sequence). The CDR3 spells CSARDRNRVVDAYTF. The CDR3 bases that were read are TGCAGTGCTAGAGATCGAAACAGGGTAGTTGACGCC.

This clone was picked up many times. Read data end 3 residues before the CDR3 end; the end is taken from the germline J gene. The genes are TRBV2 and TRBJ1-1, with 7 positions matching TRBD1. There are 13 residues in the CDR3. Germline trimming cut 4 bases from V and 6 bases from J; bases unmatched to any gene: 5. The germline V gene encodes CDR1 SNHLY and CDR2 FYNNEI. CDR3 bases read: TGTGCCAGCAGTGGGTTCCAGGGGGCTGAA. Its translation: CASSGFQGAE. The CDR3 in its entirety is CASSGFQGAEAFF.

This clone came up many times. The germline gene is not matched at one end of the junction; a read error may be the cause. Read data end 3 residues before the CDR3 end; the end is taken from the germline J gene. This chain connects TRBV4-2 to TRBJ2-7; D gene uncertain. Germline V gene sequence: CDR1 LGHNA, CDR2 YNFKEQ. The CDR3 runs to 13 residues. The DNA read from the CDR3 is TGCGCCAGCAGCCAAGTGGTGCGCTACGAG. This sequence encodes CASSQVVRYE. The entire CDR3 sequence reads CASSQVVRYEQYF.

This clone has a count of ten or more. The CDR3 is cut off 3 residues early in the read; its end comes from the germline J gene. This sequence joins TRBV7-2 and TRBJ2-7, with 11 bases that match TRBD1. J was trimmed by 2 bases and V by 5 bases; bases with no gene match: 5. Germline assignment: CDR1 SGHTA and CDR2 FQGNSA. The CDR3 consists of 15 residues. The CDR3 region is CASSPRTGGPYEQYF. CDR3 DNA (partial): TGTGCCAGCAGCCCGAGGACAGGGGGCCCCTACGAG.

This clone was found many times. The CDR3 is cut off 3 residues early in the read; its end comes from the germline J gene. The chain couples TRBV15 to TRBJ2-1; maybe TRBD2 (7 bases). This CDR3 contains 16 residues. V was pared by 4 bases and J by 7 bases, with 20 bases between. The germline V gene has CDR1 LNHNV and CDR2 YYDKDF (reference sequence). The sequenced CDR3 bases are TGTGCCACCAGCAATAGGGGGGGGATTGGGGAAAATGAG. Its translation: CATSNRGGIGENE. From start to end, the CDR3 is CATSNRGGIGENEQFF.

At least ten counts were recorded for this clone. The chain's CDR3 is CASLGGKQGAYTGELFF. The CDR3 DNA, read in part, is TGCGCCAGCCTTGGGGGAAAACAGGGGGCCTATACCGGGGAG. The chain carries TRBV5-1 and TRBJ2-2; 9 positions agree with TRBD1. Read coverage stops 3 residues before the CDR3 terminus; the germline J gene supplies the remainder. Per the germline V gene, CDR1 is SGHRS and CDR2 is YFSETQ. Losses at the gene ends were 7 bases for V and 5 bases for J; bases not matched to a gene: 15. The CDR3 loop spans 17 amino acids.

The sample holds many counts of this clone. The read stops 3 residues short of the end of the CDR3; the missing end is completed from the germline J gene. V and J are TRBV29-1 and TRBJ1-5; tentatively, D is TRBD1 (5 bases). CDR1 SQVTM and CDR2 ANQGSEA come from the germline V gene. V was pared by 4 bases and J by 3 bases, with 13 bases between. CDR3 length: 14 amino acids. This chain's CDR3 is CSVGAGIPNQPQHF. The part of the CDR3 DNA that was read is TGCAGCGTTGGGGCAGGGATTCCCAATCAGCCC.

The sample holds a few counts of this clone. The read stops 3 residues short of the end of the CDR3; the missing end is completed from the germline J gene. The chain couples TRBV10-2 to TRBJ1-2, with TRBD1 as a possible D gene (5 bases). Germline V gene lookup returns CDR1 WSHSY and CDR2 SAAADI. This CDR3 is built from 13 residues. V was clipped by 6 bases and J by 3 bases, with 11 bases between them. CDR3 sequence: CASSPGSHYGYTF. The CDR3 bases that were read are TGCGCCAGCAGCCCAGGGAGTCACTATGGC.

This clone was observed many times. The read ends 3 residues early relative to the CDR3; the germline J gene fills the gap. The J gene is TRBJ1-4, the V gene TRBV7-9; D might be TRBD1 (5 bases). The CDR3 totals 15 residues. V shed 2 bases and J shed 7 bases, with 14 bases lying between them. Germline loops: CDR1 SEHNR, CDR2 FQNEAQ (reference sequence). CDR3 amino acids: CASSLLMGRGEKLFF. Partial CDR3 DNA: TGTGCCAGCAGCTTATTGATGGGGCGCGGTGAAAAA.